This paragraph covers one T cell receptor (beta chain) sequence. The entry originates in a study of blood T cell repertoires in COVID-19. Looking at the study overall: The origin of the acute and convalescent COVID-19 samples was the United States, Italy and Spain. PBMCs, B-cell-depleted T cells, or T cells were the source of the cDNA or gDNA that made up the material.

The CDR3 is 18 amino acids. V trimming: 2 bases; J trimming: 3 bases; junction bases outside the gene matches: 8. Germline CDR1 and CDR2: SGHTA and FQGNSA. Original processing methods: Amplification with reference gene primers provided the estimates of nucleated cell counts. TCRdb keeps only in-frame clones here, not all; method: immunoSEQ multiplex PCR. The V and J calls and clone size come from that table; D and trimming were worked out from the DNA. The table shows about 140,000 clones, with around nine tenths occurring only once. The chain links TRBV7-2 to TRBJ2-1; 12 bases match TRBD2. The sample was peripheral blood. The TCR originated in a man in his fifties or sixties with active or convalescent COVID-19. CDR3 in amino acids: CASSLRASGRAFYNEQFF. CDR3 DNA: TGTGCCAGCAGCTTACGGGCTAGCGGGAGGGCCTTCTACAATGAGCAGTTCTTC.